A selection of T cell receptor beta chains follows, all from one sample in a study of early T cells in non-severe SARS-CoV-2 infection. TCRdb re-called the 5' RACE reads with MiXCR, one entry per CDR3 protein. The data show about 77,000 distinct CDR3 sequences, with roughly 16% seen just once and about 3.1% held by the top ten. Sequences were obtained from whole blood. Receptors originate from an adult who was a healthcare worker with PCR-confirmed SARS-CoV-2 infection or an uninfected control (not recorded which). Each CDR3 is given without its conserved first and last residue.

V	CDR3
TRBV28	ASSLAGLAKGNEQF
TRBV28	ASSQLTGVGYT
TRBV10-2	ASSERTGSSYNSPLH
TRBV3-1	ASSRRDSGANVLT
TRBV7-2	ASSSPRGGNPSTDTQY
TRBV3-1	ASSQGLEQY
TRBV20-1	SARTENYGYT
TRBV6-5	ASSYVSGYNEKLF
TRBV5-4	ASSLAGSSYEQY
TRBV12-3/TRBV12-4	ASSFQQGARNYGYT
TRBV30	AWRERTYTEAF
TRBV5-1	ASSLHIRGELF
TRBV6-5	ASRPGLVSGANVLT
TRBV7-6	ASSLYGRGTDTQY
TRBV27	ASGGNGQGADTDTQY
TRBV11-3	ASSYPSYNEQF
TRBV7-9	ASSFGGREAF
TRBV21-1	ASSKGRPNTEAF
TRBV6-5	ASRLRDFQETQY
TRBV29-1	SVPPGQGLPDTQY
TRBV7-8	ASSPHRKGDFTLAKNIQY
TRBV19	ASSPLGQGAPGANVLT
TRBV5-1	ASSLSGKETQY
TRBV12-3/TRBV12-4	ASSLGLANTGELF
TRBV7-8	ASSLDGARKNIQY
TRBV5-6	ASSRQGSNEKLF
TRBV21-1	ASMRGEQF
TRBV6-6	ASSYSEKDGYT
TRBV5-1	ASSLDGTGGTGELF
TRBV5-1	ASSLGDQRSEQY
TRBV11-3	ASGWTSGRGEQY
TRBV7-8	ASSLPPPTEAF
TRBV9	ASSVGPGNNSPLH
TRBV7-8	ASSLEVSYEQY
TRBV6-5	ASSYSIVGSSRNTIY
TRBV11-2	ASSEHAGGY
TRBV18	ASSLTGQSQETQY
TRBV19	ASSTEGPLAVFPYEQY
TRBV4-1	ASSQEYTGELF
TRBV29-1	SVIKGVNTEAF
TRBV2	ASTHRGIDGNEQF
TRBV7-9	ASRTDLGTEAF
TRBV7-2	ASSLRTSGGSDGNIQY
TRBV14	ASSPFGQGMNTEAF
TRBV28	ASSLGVNEQY
TRBV7-9	ASSFPSAGEQY